This entry concerns a single T cell receptor beta chain. This sample is part of a study of blood T cell repertoires in COVID-19. On the study more broadly: COVID-19 samples collected from the United States, Italy and Spain covered acute and convalescent phases. From T cells, B-cell-depleted T cells, or PBMCs came the material, which was cDNA or gDNA.

Sequenced by immunoSEQ multiplex PCR; TCRdb stores in-frame clones only, minus some. The data show some 350,000 clones, approximately 87% seen once. This TCR derives from a woman under 40 who had recovered from COVID-19. Sequenced material: PBMCs or T cells enriched from blood (not recorded which).

The CDR3 sequence is CATGNHEQYF. The CDR3 coding sequence is TGTGCCACGGGAAACCACGAGCAGTACTTC. The chain couples TRBV10-3 to TRBJ2-7, with a weak D call TRBD2 (5 bases). There are 10 residues in the CDR3. V dropped 10 bases and J dropped 5 bases, with 9 bases sitting between them. Germline-derived CDR1 and CDR2 are ENHRY and SYGVKD.